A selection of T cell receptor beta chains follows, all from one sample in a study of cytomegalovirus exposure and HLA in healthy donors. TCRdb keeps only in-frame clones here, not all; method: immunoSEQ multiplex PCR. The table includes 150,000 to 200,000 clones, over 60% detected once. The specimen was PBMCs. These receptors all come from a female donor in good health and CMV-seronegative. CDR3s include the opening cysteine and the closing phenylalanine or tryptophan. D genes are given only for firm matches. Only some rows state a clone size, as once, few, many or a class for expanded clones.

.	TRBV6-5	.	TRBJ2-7	CASRLGGYAYEQYF	TGTGCCAGCAGGTTGGGGGGTTACGCCTACGAGCAGTACTTC
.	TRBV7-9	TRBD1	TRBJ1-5	CASSPGGSEPQHF	TGTGCCAGCAGCCCAGGGGGGAGTGAGCCCCAGCATTTT
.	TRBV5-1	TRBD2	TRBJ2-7	CASSLRVAGGDEQYF	TGCGCCAGCAGCCTTCGGGTAGCGGGGGGGGACGAGCAGTACTTC
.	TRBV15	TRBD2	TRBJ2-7	CATSRETSGTYEQYF	TGTGCCACCAGCAGAGAAACTAGCGGGACGTACGAGCAGTACTTC
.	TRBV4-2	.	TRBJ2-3	CASSLKNRAGDTQYF	TGTGCCAGCAGTCTAAAGAACAGGGCCGGGGATACGCAGTATTTT
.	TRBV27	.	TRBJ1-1	CASSLLRSGYGQLNTEAFF	TGTGCCAGCAGTTTATTGAGAAGTGGATACGGACAGTTGAACACTGAAGCTTTCTTT
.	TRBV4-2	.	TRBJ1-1	CASSLGEGTEAFF	TGTGCCAGCAGCCTGGGTGAGGGCACTGAAGCTTTCTTT
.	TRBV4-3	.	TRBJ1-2	CASSQGQIQHGYTF	TGCGCCAGCAGCCAAGGACAGATCCAGCATGGCTACACCTTC
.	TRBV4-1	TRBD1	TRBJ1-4	CASSQGDRGWGEKLFF	TGCGCCAGCAGCCAAGGGGACAGGGGGTGGGGTGAAAAACTGTTTTTT
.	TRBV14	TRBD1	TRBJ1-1	CASTGQVNTEAFF	TGTGCCAGCACCGGACAGGTGAACACTGAAGCTTTCTTT
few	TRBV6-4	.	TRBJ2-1	CASKRGQFF	TGTGCCAGCAAGCGAGGTCAATTCTTC
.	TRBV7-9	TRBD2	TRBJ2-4	CSSSRRTSGGGDIQYF	TGTTCCAGCAGCCGGAGGACTAGCGGGGGTGGGGACATTCAGTACTTC
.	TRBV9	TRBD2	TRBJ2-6	CASSVASGANALTF	TGTGCCAGCAGCGTAGCTAGCGGGGCCAACGCCCTGACTTTC
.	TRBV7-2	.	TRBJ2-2	CASSTQANTGELFF	TGTGCCAGCAGCACACAGGCGAACACCGGGGAGCTGTTTTTT
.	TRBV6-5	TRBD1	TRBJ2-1	CASSSGQVNNEQFF	TGTGCCAGCAGTTCGGGACAGGTAAACAATGAGCAGTTCTTC
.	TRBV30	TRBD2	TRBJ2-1	CASMLRGDNEQFF	TGTGCCTCGATGCTCCGGGGGGACAATGAGCAGTTCTTC
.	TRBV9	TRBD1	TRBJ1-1	CASSVDRGDTEAFF	TGTGCCAGCAGCGTAGACAGGGGGGACACTGAAGCTTTCTTT
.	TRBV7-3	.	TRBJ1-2	CASSTDMNYGYTF	TGTGCCAGCAGCACAGACATGAACTATGGCTACACCTTC
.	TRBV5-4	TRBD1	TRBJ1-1	CASSFNRGWGTEAFF	TGTGCCAGCAGCTTTAACAGGGGCTGGGGGACTGAAGCTTTCTTT
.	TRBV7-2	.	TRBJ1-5	CASSLVGGEGNQPQHF	TGTGCCAGCAGCTTAGTCGGGGGGGAGGGCAATCAGCCCCAGCATTTT
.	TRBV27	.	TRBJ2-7	CASKSRRLQYF	TGTGCCAGCAAATCTCGCCGACTGCAGTACTTC
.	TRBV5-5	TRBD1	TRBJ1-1	CASSSYPGQGAGTEAFF	TGTGCCAGCAGCTCCTATCCGGGACAGGGGGCCGGCACTGAAGCTTTCTTT
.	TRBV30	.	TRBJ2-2	CAWSFGGMNTGELFF	TGTGCCTGGAGTTTTGGCGGTATGAACACCGGGGAGCTGTTTTTT
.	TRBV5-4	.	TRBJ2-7	CASSPGLGSGPEQYF	TGTGCCAGCAGCCCTGGACTGGGTAGCGGACCCGAGCAGTACTTC
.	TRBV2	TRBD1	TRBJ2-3	CASSESGGVPDTQYF	TGTGCCAGCAGTGAATCAGGGGGAGTACCAGATACGCAGTATTTT
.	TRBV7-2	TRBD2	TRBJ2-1	CASSWRASGNEQFF	TGTGCCAGCAGCTGGCGGGCTAGCGGCAATGAGCAGTTCTTC
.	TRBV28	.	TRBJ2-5	CASSPPRETQYF	TGTGCCAGCAGTCCGCCGCGGGAGACCCAGTACTTC
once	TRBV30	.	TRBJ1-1	CAWIGGTEAFF	TGTGCCTGGATAGGGGGCACTGAAGCTTTCTTT
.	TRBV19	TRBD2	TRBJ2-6	CASRLLAGGPPGANVLTF	TGTGCCAGTAGATTACTAGCGGGAGGGCCCCCTGGGGCCAACGTCCTGACTTTC
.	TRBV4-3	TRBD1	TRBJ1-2	CASSQDLKGARGYTF	TGCGCCAGCAGCCAAGATCTGAAGGGGGCTCGGGGCTACACCTTC
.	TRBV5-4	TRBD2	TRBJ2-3	CASSLISGRKQYF	TGTGCCAGCAGCTTGATTAGCGGGAGAAAGCAGTATTTT
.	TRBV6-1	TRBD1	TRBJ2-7	CASSDPGQWGPGYEQYF	TGTGCCAGCAGTGACCCGGGACAGTGGGGTCCCGGCTACGAGCAGTACTTC